The clone carrying this T cell receptor (beta chain) has a count of ten or more. The antigen is undetermined. This entry is derived from a study of CD8+ T cells in alopecia areata. Study background: Treated patients took oral tofacitinib at 5 to 10 mg twice daily.

Specified treatment: oral pan-JAK inhibitor, 5-10 mg twice daily. Germline assignment: CDR1 MNHEY and CDR2 SVGAGI. Trimming removed 0 bases from V and 0 bases from J, with 10 bases in between. This CDR3 has 16 amino acids. Whole-study findings and limits: For patients receiving tofacitinib, scalp clonality and expanded CD8+ clones among the top 100 significantly decreased.

Sequencing used cDNA as its template, made by extracting RNA and reverse transcribing it. This table comes from immunoSEQ multiplex PCR, and its TCRdb copy is limited to in-frame clones, with some not included. Here the sample spans roughly 150,000 clones, about 51% being singletons. The sample here was CD8+ T cells sorted from blood, taken at week 4, from a patient treated with tofacitinib. The TCR originated in a human donor with alopecia areata. V gene TRBV6-5 combines with J gene TRBJ2-3; no reliable D call. CDR3 in DNA: TGTGCCAGCAGTTACTCGACGGACGTAAGCACAGATACGCAGTATTTT. Translated, it gives CASSYSTDVSTDTQYF.